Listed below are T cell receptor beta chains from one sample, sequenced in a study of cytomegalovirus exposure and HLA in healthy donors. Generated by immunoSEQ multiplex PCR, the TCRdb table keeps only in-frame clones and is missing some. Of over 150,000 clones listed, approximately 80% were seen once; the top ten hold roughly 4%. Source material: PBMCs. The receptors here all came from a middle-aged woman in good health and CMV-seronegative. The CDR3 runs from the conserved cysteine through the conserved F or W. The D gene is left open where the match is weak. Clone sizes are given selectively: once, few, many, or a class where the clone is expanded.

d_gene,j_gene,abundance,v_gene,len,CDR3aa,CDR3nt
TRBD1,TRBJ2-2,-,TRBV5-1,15,CASSPAQGAVGELFF,TGCGCCAGCAGCCCGGCACAGGGGGCGGTCGGGGAGCTGTTTTTT
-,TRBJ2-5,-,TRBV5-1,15,CASSLVPGGGETQYF,TGCGCCAGCAGCTTGGTCCCAGGAGGTGGGGAGACCCAGTACTTC
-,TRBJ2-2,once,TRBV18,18,CASTPLGGGLTNTGELFF,TGTGCCAGCACGCCTCTAGGCGGCGGCCTTACCAACACCGGGGAGCTGTTTTTT
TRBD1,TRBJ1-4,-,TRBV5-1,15,CASSPGTGGNEKLFF,TGCGCCAGCAGCCCAGGGACAGGGGGTAATGAAAAACTGTTTTTT
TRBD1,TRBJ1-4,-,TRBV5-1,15,CASSLTGGRGEKLFF,TGCGCCAGCAGTTTGACAGGGGGCCGGGGAGAAAAACTGTTTTTT
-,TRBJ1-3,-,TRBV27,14,CASSLGGPRNTIYF,TGTGCCAGCAGTTTAGGGGGCCCAAGAAACACCATATATTTT
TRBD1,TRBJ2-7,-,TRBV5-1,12,CASSFTGGEQYF,TGCGCCAGCAGCTTCACAGGGGGCGAGCAGTACTTC
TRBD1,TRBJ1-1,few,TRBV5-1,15,CASSWLQGRNTEAFF,TGCGCCAGCAGCTGGTTACAGGGGAGGAACACTGAAGCTTTCTTT
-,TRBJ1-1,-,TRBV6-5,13,CASTLVEGSQAFF,TGTGCCAGCACGCTGGTGGAGGGAAGTCAAGCTTTCTTT
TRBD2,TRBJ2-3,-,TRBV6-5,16,CASSYSGLASTDTQYF,TGTGCCAGCAGTTACTCGGGACTAGCGAGCACAGATACGCAGTATTTT
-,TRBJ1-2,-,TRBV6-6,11,CASSFKSTFSF,TGTGCCAGCAGTTTCAAATCTACGTTTTCATTC
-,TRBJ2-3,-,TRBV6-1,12,CASSDYTDTQYF,TGTGCCAGCAGTGACTACACAGATACGCAGTATTTT
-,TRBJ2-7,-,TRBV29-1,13,CSARRSGGNEQYF,TGCAGCGCCCGCCGGTCGGGGGGCAACGAGCAGTACTTC
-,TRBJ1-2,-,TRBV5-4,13,CASSFGEAYGYTF,TGTGCCAGCAGCTTCGGGGAGGCCTATGGCTACACCTTC
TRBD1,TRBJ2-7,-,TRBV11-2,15,CASSLTQGRSYEQYF,TGTGCCAGCAGCTTAACACAGGGGCGATCCTACGAGCAGTACTTC
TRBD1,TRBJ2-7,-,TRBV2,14,CASSPTGTGYEQYF,TGTGCCAGCAGTCCGACAGGGACCGGGTACGAGCAGTACTTC
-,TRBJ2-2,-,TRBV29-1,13,CSVVAGNTGELFF,TGCAGCGTTGTCGCCGGGAACACCGGGGAGCTGTTTTTT
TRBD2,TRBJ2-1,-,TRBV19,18,CASSTGLAGGQGYNEQFF,TGTGCCAGTAGTACCGGACTAGCGGGGGGGCAGGGGTACAATGAGCAGTTCTTC
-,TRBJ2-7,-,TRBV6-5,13,CASSVEGAYEQYF,TGTGCCAGCAGTGTCGAGGGGGCCTACGAGCAGTACTTC
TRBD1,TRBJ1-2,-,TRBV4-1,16,CASSLQTGTGGYGYTF,TGCGCCAGCAGCCTACAAACCGGGACAGGCGGCTATGGCTACACCTTC
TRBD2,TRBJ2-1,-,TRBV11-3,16,CASRILAGGGGNEQFF,TGTGCCAGCAGAATCTTAGCGGGAGGAGGGGGCAATGAGCAGTTCTTC
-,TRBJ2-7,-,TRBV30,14,CAWSVTGSRYEQYF,TGTGCCTGGAGTGTAACCGGGTCCCGTTACGAGCAGTACTTC
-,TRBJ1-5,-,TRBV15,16,CATSRAVGAGSQPQHF,TGTGCCACCAGCAGAGCGGTTGGGGCAGGGTCTCAGCCCCAGCATTTT
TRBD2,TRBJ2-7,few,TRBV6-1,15,CASRLGLAGIYQQYF,TGTGCCAGCAGGCTCGGACTAGCGGGAATCTACCAGCAGTACTTC
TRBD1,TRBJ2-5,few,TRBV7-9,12,CASSFEDRGSDF,TGTGCCAGCAGTTTCGAAGACAGGGGATCGGACTTC
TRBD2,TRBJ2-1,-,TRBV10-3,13,CAISPRLAGEQFF,TGTGCCATCAGTCCTAGACTAGCGGGCGAGCAGTTCTTC
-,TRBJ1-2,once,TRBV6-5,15,CASSYTRQPNYGYTF,TGTGCCAGCAGTTACACGCGACAGCCAAACTATGGCTACACCTTC
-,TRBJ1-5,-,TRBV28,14,CASMVGAGNQPQHF,TGTGCCAGCATGGTAGGGGCCGGCAATCAGCCCCAGCATTTT
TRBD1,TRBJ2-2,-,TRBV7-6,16,CASGPRGTGGTGELFF,TGTGCCAGCGGCCCCCGGGGGACAGGGGGAACCGGGGAGCTGTTTTTT